These T cell receptor beta chains were read from a single sample in a study of radiotherapy plus CTLA-4 blockade in lung cancer. The table came from immunoSEQ multiplex PCR; TCRdb's copy has only in-frame clones and leaves some out. This table holds some 78,000 clones, about 87% found once. Sample: peripheral blood, taken from a patient treated with radiotherapy plus ipilimumab. These receptors were obtained from a human donor with non-small cell lung cancer who had stable disease on radiotherapy plus ipilimumab. Both conserved end residues are part of each CDR3.

J	V	CDR3
TRBJ1-4	TRBV6-6	CASRPGLNEKLFF
TRBJ1-3	TRBV18	CASSPTGIISGNTIYF
TRBJ1-1	TRBV6-1	CASTTRDFSNTEAFF
TRBJ2-2	TRBV30	CAWSSSGTSRTGELFF
TRBJ2-1	TRBV27	CASSLYWRESSYNEQFF
TRBJ2-3	TRBV4-1	CASSGGASGRSSTDTQYF
TRBJ2-2	TRBV28	CASRQWRANGELFF
TRBJ1-6	TRBV12-5	CASGLKGAEPNSPLHF
TRBJ2-5	TRBV5-4	CASMLPGGTETQYF
TRBJ2-7	TRBV6-5	CASSDAGYEQYF
TRBJ1-3	TRBV11-2	CASSLDLTQGVRSGNTIYF
TRBJ2-5	TRBV6-1	CASTIGQKETQYF
TRBJ1-6	TRBV28	CASSTDSHLNSPLHF
TRBJ2-1	TRBV5-1	CASSLAPGSSYNEQFF
TRBJ1-1	TRBV6-5	CASSTGMSTEAFF
TRBJ1-2	TRBV5-1	CASSPRRGLFYGYTF
TRBJ2-2	TRBV9	CASSIGLAWSTGELFF
TRBJ1-4	TRBV19	CASSMDRDFNEKLFF
TRBJ1-1	TRBV10-1	CASSESRGQGVTFF
TRBJ2-3	TRBV5-1	CASGPTGLATDTQYF
TRBJ2-3	TRBV9	CASSVEAGPTDTQYF
TRBJ1-5	TRBV30	CAWSAATNSRSNQPQHF
TRBJ2-7	TRBV27	CASSTSGIHEQYF
TRBJ2-3	TRBV29-1	CSVQPRGSADTQYF
TRBJ1-3	TRBV28	CASSLTGAGGGNTIYF
TRBJ2-7	TRBV6-1	CASSEGRGPSYEQYF
TRBJ2-1	TRBV19	CASSVRKGFPYNEQFF
TRBJ2-7	TRBV6-5	CASSRTSGRTYEQYF
TRBJ1-2	TRBV28	CASSYQDRPWLIYGYTF
TRBJ2-3	TRBV9	CASTLHPRLAGITDTQYF
TRBJ2-1	TRBV6-5	CASRPLAGGTNEQFF
TRBJ2-3	TRBV9	CASSVDLAGSTDTQYF
TRBJ2-5	TRBV6-5	CASSGRDRETQYF
TRBJ2-2	TRBV5-1	CASSPTGTGGTGELFF
TRBJ1-4	TRBV28	CASNQGNEKLFF
TRBJ2-1	TRBV27	CASRKTSGRPHNEQFF
TRBJ2-5	TRBV25-1	CASIGMGQGAGETQYF
TRBJ2-2	TRBV7-3	CASERDRVDTGELFF
TRBJ1-1	TRBV6-5	CASKMGEVAEAFF
TRBJ1-1	TRBV10-2	CASRHLNTEAFF
TRBJ2-3	TRBV9	CASSAHSGGEADTQYF
TRBJ2-5	TRBV28	CASSSTRDTQYF
TRBJ1-1	TRBV7-2	CASSLGSRLWMNTEAFF
TRBJ2-1	TRBV5-4	CASSLILANEQFF
TRBJ2-5	TRBV27	CASSLNRDRGQETQYF
TRBJ2-4	TRBV18	CASSPLGQTLAKNIQYF
TRBJ2-7	TRBV18	CASSYRVPEQYF
TRBJ2-1	TRBV29-1	CSVEDPREYAEQFF
TRBJ1-5	TRBV19	CASSDSTGLSNQPQHF
TRBJ1-6	TRBV14	CASSLGQGYRSPLHF
TRBJ1-5	TRBV28	CASSKGLGSAGPQHF
TRBJ2-4	TRBV5-1	CASSTRTGGENIQYF
TRBJ1-1	TRBV6-1	CASEGAVNTEAFF
TRBJ2-7	TRBV13	CASSYRLAEYEQYF
TRBJ2-7	TRBV11-2	CASSSLRGASYEQYF
TRBJ1-1	TRBV7-9	CASSPRGQLNTEAFF
TRBJ1-6	TRBV7-6	CASSLGPNLRSSYNSPLHF
TRBJ1-6	TRBV6-5	CASRGGSNSPLHF
TRBJ1-4	TRBV28	CASSLYSEKLFF
TRBJ1-6	TRBV5-1	CASRNPTGTANYNSPLHF